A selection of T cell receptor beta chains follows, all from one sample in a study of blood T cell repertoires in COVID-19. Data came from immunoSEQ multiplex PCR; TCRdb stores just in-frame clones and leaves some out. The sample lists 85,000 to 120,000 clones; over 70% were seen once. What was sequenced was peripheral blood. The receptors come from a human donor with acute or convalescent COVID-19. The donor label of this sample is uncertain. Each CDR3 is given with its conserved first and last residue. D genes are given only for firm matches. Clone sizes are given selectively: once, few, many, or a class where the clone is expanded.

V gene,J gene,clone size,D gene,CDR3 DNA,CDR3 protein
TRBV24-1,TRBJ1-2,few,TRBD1,TGTGCCACCAGTGATCCTGGAAAGGACAGGGGGGGTGGCTACACCTTC,CATSDPGKDRGGGYTF
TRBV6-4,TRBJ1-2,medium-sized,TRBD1,TGTGCCAGCAGTCCGACAGGGGAGACTCACTATGGCTACACCTTC,CASSPTGETHYGYTF
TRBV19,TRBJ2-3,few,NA,TGTGCCAGTAGTATAGGTGGCGGGGCAGATACGCAGTATTTT,CASSIGGGADTQYF
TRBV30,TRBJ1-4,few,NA,TGTGCCTGGAGTAACAGCGGGGCAACTAATGAAAAACTGTTTTTT,CAWSNSGATNEKLFF
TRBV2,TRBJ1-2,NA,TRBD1,TGTGCCAGCAGTCGGGACAGGGGAAACTATGGCTACACCTTC,CASSRDRGNYGYTF
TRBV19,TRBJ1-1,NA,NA,TGTGCCAGTAGTAGGGAGGGTAGGAACACTGAAGCTTTCTTT,CASSREGRNTEAFF
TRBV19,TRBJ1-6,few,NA,TGTGCCAGTAAAGGACAGTCTGGGGGTTCACCCCTCCACTTT,CASKGQSGGSPLHF
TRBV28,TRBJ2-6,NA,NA,TGTGCCAGCAGTTTCCCCTTGACGGCTAGAACCTCTGGGGCCAACGTCCTGACTTTC,CASSFPLTARTSGANVLTF
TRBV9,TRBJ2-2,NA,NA,TGTGCCAGCAGCGTCCGCGGGGTGAACACCGGGGAGCTGTTTTTT,CASSVRGVNTGELFF
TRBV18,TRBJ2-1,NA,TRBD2,TGTGCCAGCTCACCGGCCAGCGGGGCGGGCCTATCCTACAATGAGCAGTTCTTC,CASSPASGAGLSYNEQFF
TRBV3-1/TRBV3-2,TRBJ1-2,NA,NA,TGTGCCAGCAGCCCCTCCCGTTTCTCGGGGACCTTC,CASSPSRFSGTF
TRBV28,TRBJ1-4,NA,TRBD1,TGTGCCAGCAGCCTCAAGCGACAGGGGCGAATACCCCTAAATGAAAAACTGTTTTTT,CASSLKRQGRIPLNEKLFF
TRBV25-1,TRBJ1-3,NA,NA,TGTGCCAGCACCGCTGGAAACACCATATATTTT,CASTAGNTIYF
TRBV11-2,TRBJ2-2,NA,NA,TGTGCCAGCAGCTTGGTCCGAGGGCGGGGAATTCTAAGGGAGCTGTTTTTT,CASSLVRGRGILRELFF
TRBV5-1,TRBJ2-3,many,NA,TGCGCCAGCAGCTTGGCCTTTAGCGGATACACAGATACGCAGTATTTT,CASSLAFSGYTDTQYF
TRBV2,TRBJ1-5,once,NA,TGTGCCAGCTCAACCGCAGCGGGGGCCCTGGGGCCCCAGCATTTT,CASSTAAGALGPQHF
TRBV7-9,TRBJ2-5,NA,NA,TGTGCCAGCCAGAGGGGGCAAGAGACCCAGTACTTC,CASQRGQETQYF
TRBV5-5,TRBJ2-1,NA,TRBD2,TGTGCCAGCAGCTTAAGGCCGAGCGGGGGATCACACAATGAGCAGTTCTTC,CASSLRPSGGSHNEQFF
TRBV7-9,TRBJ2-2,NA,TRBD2,TGTGCCAGCAGCACCGGGACTACCTACACCGGGGAGCTGTTTTTT,CASSTGTTYTGELFF
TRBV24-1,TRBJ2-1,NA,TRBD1,TGTGCCACCAGTGATTCGCTCATGGGACAGGGCAATGAGCAGTTCTTC,CATSDSLMGQGNEQFF
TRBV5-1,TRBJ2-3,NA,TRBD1,TGCGCCAGCAGCCCGACAGGGAATGCGGCAGATACGCAGTATTTT,CASSPTGNAADTQYF
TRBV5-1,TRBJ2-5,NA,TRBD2,TGCGCCAGCAGCTTGCTGGGACTAGCCGGTTCCCAAGAGACCCAGTACTTC,CASSLLGLAGSQETQYF
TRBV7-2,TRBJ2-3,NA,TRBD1,TGTGCCAGCAGCTTAGACAGGGGGCGAACAGATACGCAGTATTTT,CASSLDRGRTDTQYF
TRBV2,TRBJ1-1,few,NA,TGTGCCAGCAGCCGAGGGGGTACTGAAGCTTTCTTT,CASSRGGTEAFF
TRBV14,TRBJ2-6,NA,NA,TGTGCCAGCAGCCAAGGTCTTCGGAGCTCTGGGGCCAACGTCCTGACTTTC,CASSQGLRSSGANVLTF
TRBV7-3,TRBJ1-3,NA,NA,TGTGCCAGCAGCTTAAGTCCGGCGGGAATTGGAAACACCATATATTTT,CASSLSPAGIGNTIYF
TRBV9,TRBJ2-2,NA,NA,TGTGCCAGCAGCCCCCCTGCAGGGACGAACACCGGGGAGCTGTTTTTT,CASSPPAGTNTGELFF
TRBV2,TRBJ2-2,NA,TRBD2,TGTGCCAGCAGTGTGTGGACTAGCGGCAACACCGGGGAGCTGTTTTTT,CASSVWTSGNTGELFF
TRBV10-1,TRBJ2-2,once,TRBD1,TGCGCCAGCAGTGAGCAGGGGGCGAGCGGGGAGCTGTTTTTT,CASSEQGASGELFF